The 10 T cell receptor beta chains listed next were all sequenced from one sample in a study of blood T cell repertoires in COVID-19. The assay was immunoSEQ multiplex PCR, and TCRdb's table has in-frame clones only and misses some. Seen here are some 270,000 clones, 90% observed once, and the top ten hold about 2.1%. Sequenced input: peripheral blood. Every receptor here comes from a woman aged 60 to 75 with COVID-19, enrolled during active disease.

The CDR3: CASSIGPGNNQPQHF. The DNA for the CDR3 is TGTGCCAGTAGTATAGGTCCGGGAAACAATCAGCCCCAGCATTTT. The gene calls are TRBV19 and TRBJ1-5; D call uncertain. Germline CDR1 is LNHDA and CDR2 is SQIVND (reference sequence). The V gene lost 1 base and the J gene lost 3 bases, with 10 bases spanning the gap. The CDR3 spans 15 residues. Variable domain in full (rest from reference TRBV19 and TRBJ1-5): DGGITQSPKYLFRKEGQNVTLSCEQNLNHDAMYWYRQDPGQGLRLIYYSQIVNDFQKGDIAEGYSVSREKKESFPLTVTSAQKNPTAFYLCASSIGPGNNQPQHFGDGTRLSIL.

This clone is a singleton in its sample. The rearrangement joins TRBV19 to TRBJ1-2; D ambiguous. Trimming took off 5 bases at V and 5 bases at J, with 12 bases between the two ends. The V gene's germline CDR1 is LNHDA and CDR2 SQIVND (reference sequence). The CDR3 runs 13 residues. The CDR3 DNA follows: TGTGCCAGTAGTTTACCCGGTTGGTATGGCTACACCTTC. It is translated as CASSLPGWYGYTF. Looking up the rest from reference TRBV19 and TRBJ1-2 gives the full variable domain: DGGITQSPKYLFRKEGQNVTLSCEQNLNHDAMYWYRQDPGQGLRLIYYSQIVNDFQKGDIAEGYSVSREKKESFPLTVTSAQKNPTAFYLCASSLPGWYGYTFGSGTRLTVV.

V gene TRBV5-6 combines with J gene TRBJ2-1; possible D gene TRBD1, 6 bases. The V gene's germline CDR1 is SGHDT and CDR2 YYEEEE. There are 18 residues in the CDR3. V was pared by 0 bases and J by 0 bases, with 16 bases between. The chain's CDR3 is CASSLDRATYRSYNEQFF. The CDR3 DNA follows: TGTGCCAGCAGCTTGGACAGGGCCACCTACCGCTCCTACAATGAGCAGTTCTTC.

The rearrangement uses TRBV4-3 and TRBJ1-1; D possibly corresponds to TRBD1 (6 bases). V shed 3 bases and J shed 1 base, with 9 bases lying between them. Germline CDR1 and CDR2: LGHNA and YSLEER. CDR3 length: 14 residues. The CDR3 DNA reads TGCGCCAGCAGCCACAGGGGTCCGAACACTGAAGCTTTCTTT. Translated, it gives CASSHRGPNTEAFF.

The gene calls are TRBV7-3 and TRBJ1-6; TRBD1 is a possible D gene (5 bases). The germline V gene has CDR1 SGHTA and CDR2 FQGTGA. The V gene lost 1 base and the J gene lost 8 bases, with 12 bases spanning the gap. The CDR3 totals 15 residues. The CDR3: CASSLRGRDHSPLHF. The CDR3 coding sequence is TGTGCCAGCAGCTTAAGGGGCAGGGATCATTCACCCCTCCACTTT.

The chain joins TRBV7-2 to TRBJ1-4, with D possibly TRBD1 on 6 matching bases. CDR1 is SGHTA, CDR2 FQGNSA, per germline. This CDR3 spans 15 amino acids. Trimming shortened V by 5 bases and J by 7 bases, and 17 bases separated the two germline ends. The CDR3 loop is CASSPMGGQAEKLFF. The CDR3, as DNA: TGTGCCAGCAGCCCAATGGGGGGGCAGGCTGAAAAACTGTTTTTT.

The chain links TRBV6-6 to TRBJ2-1, with 7 nucleotides matching TRBD1. This CDR3 contains 14 residues. Germline CDR1 reads MNHNY; CDR2 reads SVGAGI (reference sequence). The J segment lost 6 bases and the V segment lost 6 bases, leaving 8 bases of the junction unmatched. DNA of the CDR3: TGTGCCAGCAGGCCACCGGCAGGGGGCAATGAGCAGTTCTTC. This encodes CASRPPAGGNEQFF.

The V and J genes are TRBV27 and TRBJ2-7; D is unclear. The CDR3 extends over 11 amino acids. V dropped 6 bases and J dropped 3 bases, with 6 bases sitting between them. In germline, CDR1 is MNHEY, CDR2 SMNVEV (reference sequence). CDR3 coding DNA: TGTGCCAGCAGGGGCAACTACGAGCAGTACTTC. Translation gives CASRGNYEQYF.

This chain links TRBV6-2 or TRBV6-3 with TRBJ2-7; TRBD1 aligns across 10 bases. The V and J ends lost 5 bases and 3 bases, in that order; junction bases with no gene match: 7. The CDR3 totals 15 residues. Germline lookup yields CDR1 MNHEY and CDR2 SVGEGT. Here the CDR3 reads CASSTGTGVIYEQYF. For the CDR3, the DNA is TGTGCCAGCAGTACCGGGACAGGGGTGATCTACGAGCAGTACTTC.

This chain links TRBV7-2 with TRBJ1-5; no reliable D call. The CDR3 is 15 amino acids. Trimming pared 0 bases from V and 4 bases from J, leaving 10 bases between. Germline CDR1 and CDR2: SGHTA and FQGNSA. CDR3 in amino acids: CASSLALGRNQPQHF. In DNA, the CDR3 is TGTGCCAGCAGCTTAGCCCTCGGGAGGAATCAGCCCCAGCATTTT.